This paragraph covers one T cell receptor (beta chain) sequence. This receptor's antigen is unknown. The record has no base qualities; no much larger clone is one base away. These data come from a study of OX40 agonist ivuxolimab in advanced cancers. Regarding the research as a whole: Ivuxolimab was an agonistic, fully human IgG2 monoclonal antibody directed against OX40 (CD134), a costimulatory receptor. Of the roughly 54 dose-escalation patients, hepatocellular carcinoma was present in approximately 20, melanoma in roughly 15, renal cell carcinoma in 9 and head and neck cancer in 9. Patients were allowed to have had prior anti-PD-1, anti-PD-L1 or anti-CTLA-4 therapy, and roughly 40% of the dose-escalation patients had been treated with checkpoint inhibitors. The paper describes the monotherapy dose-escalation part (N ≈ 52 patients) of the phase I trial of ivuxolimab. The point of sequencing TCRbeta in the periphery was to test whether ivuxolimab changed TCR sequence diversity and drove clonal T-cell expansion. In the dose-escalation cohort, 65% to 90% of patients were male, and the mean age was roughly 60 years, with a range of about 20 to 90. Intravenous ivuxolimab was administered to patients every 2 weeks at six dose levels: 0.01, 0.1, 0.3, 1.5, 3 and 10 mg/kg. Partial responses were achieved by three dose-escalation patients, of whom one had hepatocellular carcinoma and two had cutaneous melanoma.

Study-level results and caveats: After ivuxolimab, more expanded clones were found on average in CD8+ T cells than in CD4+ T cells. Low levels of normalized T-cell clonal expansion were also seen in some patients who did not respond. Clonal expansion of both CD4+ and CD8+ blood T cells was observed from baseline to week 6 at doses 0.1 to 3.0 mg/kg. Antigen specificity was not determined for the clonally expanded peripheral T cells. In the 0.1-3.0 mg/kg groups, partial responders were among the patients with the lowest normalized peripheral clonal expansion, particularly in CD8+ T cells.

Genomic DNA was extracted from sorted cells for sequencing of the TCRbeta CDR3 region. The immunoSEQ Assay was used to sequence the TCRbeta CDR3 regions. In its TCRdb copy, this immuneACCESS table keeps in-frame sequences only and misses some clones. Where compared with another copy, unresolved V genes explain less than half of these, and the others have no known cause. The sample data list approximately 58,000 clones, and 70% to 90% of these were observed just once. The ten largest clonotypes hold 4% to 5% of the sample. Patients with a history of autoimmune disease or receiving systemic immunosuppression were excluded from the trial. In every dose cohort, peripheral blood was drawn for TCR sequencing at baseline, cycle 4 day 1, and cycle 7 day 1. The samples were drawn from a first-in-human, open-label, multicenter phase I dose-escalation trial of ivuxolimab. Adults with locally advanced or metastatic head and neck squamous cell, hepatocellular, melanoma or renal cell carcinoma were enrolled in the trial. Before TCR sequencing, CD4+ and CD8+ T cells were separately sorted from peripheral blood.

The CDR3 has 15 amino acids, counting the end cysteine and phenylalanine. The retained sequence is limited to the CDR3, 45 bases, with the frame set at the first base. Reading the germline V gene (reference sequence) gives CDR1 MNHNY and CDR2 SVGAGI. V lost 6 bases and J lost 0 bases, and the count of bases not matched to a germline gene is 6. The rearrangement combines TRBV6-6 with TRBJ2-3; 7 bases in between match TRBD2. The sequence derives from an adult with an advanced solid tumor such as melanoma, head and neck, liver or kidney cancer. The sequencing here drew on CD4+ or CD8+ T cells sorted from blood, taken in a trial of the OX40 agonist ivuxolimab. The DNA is TGTGCCAGCAGCCTAAGCGGGACTAGCACAGATACGCAGTATTTT. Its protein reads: CASSLSGTSTDTQYF.